Following are 21 T cell receptor beta chains from one sample sequenced in a study of PD-1 blockade in classical Hodgkin lymphoma. Each patient's relapse followed autologous stem cell transplantation, and brentuximab vedotin exposure varied. Generated by immunoSEQ multiplex PCR, the TCRdb table keeps only in-frame clones and is missing some. The data show 22,000 or so clones, around 80% seen once. This specimen was peripheral blood mononuclear cells (PBMCs), taken before the second cycle of nivolumab. Receptors were obtained from a human donor with classical Hodgkin lymphoma.

The chain links TRBV6-1 to TRBJ2-7; no firm D call. Germline assignment: CDR1 MNHNS and CDR2 SASEGT. The CDR3 contains 11 residues. Trimming removed 6 bases at V and 2 bases at J, with 5 bases between. The CDR3 region is CASSHTYEQYV. CDR3 sequence (DNA): TGTGCCAGCAGCCACACCTACGAGCAGTACGTC.

The V and J genes are TRBV28 and TRBJ1-5, with unresolved D. The CDR3 is made up of 17 amino acids. Trimming removed 1 base at V and 0 bases at J, with 13 bases between. Germline V gene data show CDR1 as MDHEN and CDR2 as SYDVKM. The CDR3 region has the DNA TGTGCCAGCAGTTTATCTTCAGGACTGGTTAGCAATCAGCCCCAGCATTTT. This translates into CASSLSSGLVSNQPQHF.

This rearrangement joins TRBV6-5 to TRBJ1-6; TRBD1 agrees at 7 bases. V was clipped by 2 bases and J by 8 bases; unmatched bases: 3. The CDR3 spans 14 residues. Per germline, CDR1 MNHEY and CDR2 SVGAGI. As DNA, the CDR3 is TGTGCCAGCAGTTACAGGGGGCGCGATTCACCCCTCCACTTT. Protein sequence: CASSYRGRDSPLHF.

The genes are TRBV7-8 and TRBJ2-3; no reliable D call. Trimming shortened V by 3 bases and J by 4 bases, and 5 bases separated the two germline ends. There are 12 residues in the CDR3. Germline CDR1 and CDR2: SGHVS and FQNEAQ. The CDR3 region is CASSFPADTQYF. CDR3 sequence (DNA): TGTGCCAGCAGCTTCCCGGCAGATACGCAGTATTTT.

The V and J genes are TRBV7-9 and TRBJ1-5; D is unclear. Trimming left V 1 base short and J 6 bases short, with 4 bases between. Germline lookup yields CDR1 SEHNR and CDR2 FQNEAQ (reference sequence). The CDR3 length is 12 residues. The CDR3, as DNA: TGTGCCAGCAGCTTAGGGGGTCAGCCCCAGCATTTT. Its protein is CASSLGGQPQHF. Based on the CDR3 plus reference TRBV7-9 and TRBJ1-5, the full variable domain is DTGVSQNPRHKITKRGQNVTFRCDPISEHNRLYWYRQTLGQGPEFLTYFQNEAQLEKSRLLSDRFSAERPKGSFSTLEIQRTEQGDSAMYLCASSLGGQPQHFGDGTRLSIL.

V is TRBV11-2 and J is TRBJ2-1, with 8 bases fitting TRBD1. This CDR3 is 17 amino acids long. The V and J ends lost 5 bases and 9 bases, in that order; junction bases with no gene match: 18. Germline V gene sequence: CDR1 SGHAT, CDR2 FQNNGV. CDR3 DNA: TGTGCCAGCAGCATAACGACAGGGGCCATAGAAAGGGGTGAGCAGTTCTTC. It specifies CASSITTGAIERGEQFF.

The V gene is TRBV10-3, the J gene TRBJ1-2; no reliable D call. The germline CDR1 and CDR2 sequences are ENHRY and SYGVKD. The V end lost 6 bases, the J end lost 3 bases, and 11 bases lay between the germline ends. The CDR3 extends over 13 amino acids. CDR3: CAISFREDYGYTF. The DNA for the CDR3 is TGTGCCATCAGCTTTCGCGAAGACTATGGCTACACCTTC.

The chain has TRBV30 and TRBJ1-4; D perhaps matches TRBD1 (6 bases). The CDR3 is 15 amino acids. Germline-derived CDR1 and CDR2 are GTSNPN and SVGIG (reference sequence). V gave up 2 bases and J gave up 6 bases, with 16 bases separating them. The chain's CDR3 is CAWSPDSLIYEKLFF. CDR3 nucleotide sequence: TGTGCCTGGAGTCCGGACAGCCTAATTTATGAAAAACTGTTTTTT.

V is TRBV25-1 and J is TRBJ1-1; D unresolved. V was pared by 5 bases and J by 4 bases, with 8 bases between. The germline gives CDR1 MGHDK, CDR2 SYGVNS. This CDR3 has 12 residues. CDR3 sequence (DNA): TGTGCCAGCAGTAAATCCATCACTGAAGCTTTCTTT. It yields the protein CASSKSITEAFF.

This clone appeared a few times. V gene TRBV11-2 combines with J gene TRBJ2-3; no clear D gene. This CDR3 contains 15 residues. The germline V and J ends were trimmed by 1 base and 2 bases, with 10 bases remaining between them. Germline V gene sequence: CDR1 SGHAT, CDR2 FQNNGV. DNA for the CDR3: TGTGCCAGCAGCTTAGGGCAGTCGTCCACAGATACGCAGTATTTT. It encodes CASSLGQSSTDTQYF.

The rearrangement joins TRBV18 to TRBJ1-2, with 9 bases fitting TRBD1. V was clipped by 4 bases and J by 4 bases; unmatched bases: 4. This CDR3 region has 14 residues. The V gene's germline CDR1 is KGHSH and CDR2 LQKENI. This CDR3 is CASSRLQGAYGYTF. The CDR3, as DNA: TGTGCCAGCTCACGATTACAGGGGGCCTATGGCTACACCTTC.

This clone has only one observation. This chain joins TRBV12-1 and TRBJ2-1; TRBD1, as called in the table, went unchecked against the DNA. TRBV12-1 is tagged as a pseudogene. This CDR3 is built from 16 residues. The CDR3 protein is CASSSNRDRGFNEQFF. The CDR3 coding sequence is TGTGCCAGCAGCTCGAACCGGGACAGGGGGTTCAATGAGCAGTTCTTC.

CDR3 DNA sequence: TGCGCCAGCAGCCAAGATCGCAGGCTAGAGCAGTTCTTC. It specifies CASSQDRRLEQFF. This chain links TRBV4-3 with TRBJ2-1; unclear D gene. Trimming left V 0 bases short and J 10 bases short, with 10 bases between. CDR1 and CDR2 from the germline V gene are LGHNA and YSLEER. The CDR3 extends over 13 amino acids.

The chain employs TRBV15 and TRBJ1-4; 8 nucleotides match TRBD1. Trimming cost V 0 bases and J 8 bases; bases outside gene matches: 11. There are 17 residues in the CDR3. Germline V gives CDR1 LNHNV, CDR2 YYDKDF (reference sequence). In DNA form, the CDR3 reads TGTGCCACCAGCAGAGAGGCAGGGGGCTCAGTAGGAGAAAAACTGTTTTTT. Translating it yields CATSREAGGSVGEKLFF.

This clone is labeled as medium-sized. The chain is built from TRBV14 and TRBJ2-1; either TRBD1 or TRBD2 may supply D (5 bases each). Germline assignment: CDR1 SGHDN and CDR2 FVKESK. The CDR3 is made up of 15 amino acids. V was cut by 1 base and J by 9 bases, with 16 bases left in between. CDR3 nucleotides: TGTGCCAGCAGCCAAGCTTTAGGACGGGGCGGTGAGCAGTTCTTC. It specifies CASSQALGRGGEQFF.

The chain joins TRBV6-6 to TRBJ1-1; D remains ambiguous. Trimming cost V 0 bases and J 6 bases, with 14 bases left between them. The CDR3 is 15 residues long. Germline CDR1 MNHNY, CDR2 SVGAGI (reference sequence). DNA for the CDR3: TGTGCCAGCAGTTACTCGACTACCGGGTTTTCTGAAGCTTTCTTT. This codes for CASSYSTTGFSEAFF.

This sequence joins TRBV4-1 and TRBJ2-1, with D unresolved. The CDR3 loop spans 20 amino acids. Per germline, CDR1 MGHRA and CDR2 YSYEKL. V was cut by 1 base and J by 0 bases, with 22 bases left in between. CDR3 sequence (DNA): TGCGCCAGCAGCCAAGTCTTAGGCCCCTTAAAGAGGAGCTCCTACAATGAGCAGTTCTTC. Residues: CASSQVLGPLKRSSYNEQFF.

In its sample, this clone was seen a few times. The chain recombines TRBV30 with TRBJ2-7; 11 positions match TRBD1. Germline V CDR1 and CDR2: GTSNPN, SVGIG (reference sequence). J gave up 0 bases and V 4 bases, and 5 bases lay outside the gene matches. CDR3 size: 15 residues. This CDR3 reads CAWTRGTGGSYEQYF. The DNA of the CDR3 is TGTGCCTGGACCAGGGGGACAGGGGGCTCCTACGAGCAGTACTTC.

The J gene is TRBJ1-3, the V gene TRBV6-1, with D perhaps matching TRBD1 (5 bases). Germline V gives CDR1 MNHNS, CDR2 SASEGT. Trimming pared 7 bases from V and 3 bases from J, leaving 7 bases between. The CDR3 totals 12 residues. The CDR3 DNA reads as TGTGCCAGCACGGGGGGTGGAAACACCATATATTTT. This gives the protein CASTGGGNTIYF.

About this clone itself: The sample has other DNA sequences that encode this CDR3 too. CDR3 amino acids: CASSRGTSAYNEQFF. CDR3 nucleotide sequence: TGTGCCAGCAGCAGAGGGACTAGCGCCTACAATGAGCAGTTCTTC. The chain links TRBV7-2 to TRBJ2-1, with TRBD2 matching over 10 bases. Germline CDR1 and CDR2: SGHTA and FQGNSA. The junction had 3 bases not matched to a gene; V was cut back by 5 bases and J by 2 bases. CDR3 size: 15 residues.

The chain has TRBV5-5 and TRBJ1-6, with unresolved D. Germline values: CDR1 SGHKS, CDR2 YYEKEE (reference sequence). Trimming cost V 0 bases and J 5 bases, with 9 bases left between them. CDR3 length: 15 residues. This CDR3 is CASSLARGNNSPLHF. The CDR3 DNA is TGTGCCAGCAGCTTGGCGCGGGGAAATAATTCACCCCTCCACTTT.